The rows below give T cell receptor beta chains drawn from one sample of a study of OX40 agonist ivuxolimab in advanced cancers. Clones were read by immunoSEQ multiplex PCR, and TCRdb kept only the in-frame ones, dropping some. The table lists tens of thousands of clones, around 87% of them singletons, with around 0.92% in the top ten. Source: CD4+ or CD8+ T cells sorted from blood, taken in a trial of the OX40 agonist ivuxolimab. The receptors stem from an adult with an advanced solid tumor such as melanoma, head and neck, liver or kidney cancer. Each CDR3 is given with its conserved first and last residue. A D gene is named only where the DNA matches it firmly. The listing skips clone size in some rows; elsewhere it reads once, few, many or a size class.

>TRBV2|TRBD1|TRBJ2-2|.
TGTGCCAGCAGTGGACAGGGCCCTGCGGTGGGATCCGGGGAGCTGTTTTTT
CASSGQGPAVGSGELFF
>TRBV6-1|.|TRBJ1-1|once
TGTGCCAGCAGTGATTTTTCTGGGGGGCACACTGAAGCTTTCTTT
CASSDFSGGHTEAFF
>TRBV10-3|.|TRBJ1-2|.
TGTGCCATCCTAAGTACAGGGCCTATTAACGGCTACACCTTC
CAILSTGPINGYTF
>TRBV7-3|.|TRBJ1-2|.
TGTGCCAGCAGCACCCCGGGACCTAACTATGGCTACACCTTC
CASSTPGPNYGYTF
>TRBV2|TRBD2|TRBJ2-1|.
TGTGCCAGCAGTGACCAGGGAGGGTCCGGTGAGCAGTTCTTC
CASSDQGGSGEQFF
>TRBV5-1|TRBD1|TRBJ2-2|.
TGCGCCAGCAGCACGGGGACAGGGGGCGGCGGGGAGCTGTTTTTT
CASSTGTGGGGELFF
>TRBV10-3|.|TRBJ1-6|.
TGTGCCATCAGTGCGGAAAGGGGGAATTCACCCCTCCACTTT
CAISAERGNSPLHF
>TRBV10-3|.|TRBJ2-3|once
TGTGCCATCACGGCTAGCGCGGGAACAGATACGCAGTATTTT
CAITASAGTDTQYF
>TRBV19|.|TRBJ1-1|.
TGTGCCAGTAGTATAGATGCCAGGGTTCGGACCACTGAAGCTTTCTTT
CASSIDARVRTTEAFF
>TRBV18|TRBD1|TRBJ2-3|.
TGTGCCAGCTCACCACGGGGACAGCTGACAGATACGCAGTATTTT
CASSPRGQLTDTQYF
>TRBV27|TRBD1|TRBJ1-5|.
TGTGCCAGCAGTTTATCGGGGACAGGGGATTATCAGCCCCAGCATTTT
CASSLSGTGDYQPQHF
>TRBV30|.|TRBJ2-1|.
TGTGCCTGGAGTGTAGGAACCGAGCAGTTCTTC
CAWSVGTEQFF
>TRBV19|.|TRBJ1-4|.
TGTGCCAGTAGTATCCACTCCAGTGAAAAACTGTTTTTT
CASSIHSSEKLFF
>TRBV5-1|.|TRBJ2-5|.
TGCGCCAGCAGCTTGATGGTCGGGGCGGAAGAGCAGTACTTC
CASSLMVGAEEQYF
>TRBV28|.|TRBJ1-1|.
TGTGCCAGCAGTTTGGGAGGGGTAGCAGCTTTCTTT
CASSLGGVAAFF
>TRBV7-2|TRBD1|TRBJ1-2|.
TGTGCCAGCAGCTTAGTAGGCAGGGGGAGCTACGGCTACACCTTC
CASSLVGRGSYGYTF
>TRBV5-1|.|TRBJ2-1|few
TGCGCCAGCAGCTTGGCGGACTCCTACAATGAGCAGTTCTTC
CASSLADSYNEQFF
>TRBV5-1|TRBD2|TRBJ2-1|.
TGCGCCAGCGGTCTAGCGGGAGGCCGCTCCTACAATGAGCAGTTCTTC
CASGLAGGRSYNEQFF
>TRBV7-5|.|TRBJ2-1|.
TGTGCCAGAAGCTTGTCGGCGGGACTAGCGGGAAGGAGCTCCTACAATGAGCAGTTCTTC
CARSLSAGLAGRSSYNEQFF
>TRBV2|TRBD1|TRBJ2-7|.
TGTGCCAGCCACACGCAGGGGGTTCCCTCCTACGAGCAGTACTTC
CASHTQGVPSYEQYF
>TRBV11-3|.|TRBJ2-2|.
TGTGCCAGCAGCTTGGGGGGCTCGAACACCGGGGAGCTGTTTTTT
CASSLGGSNTGELFF
>TRBV18|.|TRBJ2-7|.
TGTGCCAGCTCAACGTCGGAGCTCTACGAGCAGTACTTC
CASSTSELYEQYF
>TRBV2|.|TRBJ2-2|.
TGTGCCAGCAGTGGCCCCCAACAGGGTCCCGGGGAGCTGTTTTTT
CASSGPQQGPGELFF
>TRBV28|.|TRBJ1-1|.
TGTGCCACCCTGAACACTGAAGCTTTCTTT
CATLNTEAFF
>TRBV7-6|.|TRBJ2-7|once
TGTGCCAGCAGCCCCACGGGCGGGGACAGTGAGTACGAGCAGTACTTC
CASSPTGGDSEYEQYF
>TRBV6-5|.|TRBJ1-6|.
TGTGCCAGCAGTTACTGGGGAGGTAATTCACCCCTCCACTTT
CASSYWGGNSPLHF
>TRBV18|.|TRBJ2-2|.
TGTGCCAGCTCACCCCCGTTTGTGACCGGGGAGCTGTTTTTT
CASSPPFVTGELFF
>TRBV7-9|.|TRBJ1-2|once
TGTGCCAGCAGCCAAGAAGATAACGGCAACTATGGCTACACCTTC
CASSQEDNGNYGYTF
>TRBV7-7|TRBD2|TRBJ2-5|.
TGTGCTAGCAGCCCCGGACTAGCGGGGGGACAAGAGACCCAGTACTTC
CASSPGLAGGQETQYF